This is a list of T cell receptor beta chains from one sample in a study of cytomegalovirus exposure and HLA in healthy donors. The method was immunoSEQ multiplex PCR; TCRdb's version includes in-frame clones alone and lacks a portion of them. The sample comprises tens of thousands of clones, around 94% of which are singletons, and roughly 3.2% rests with the top ten. Sequencing used PBMCs. These receptors were obtained from a young woman in good health and CMV-seropositive. The CDR3 runs from the conserved cysteine through the conserved F or W. Each record gives: J gene, V gene, clone size, D gene, CDR3 protein. The D gene is left open where the match is weak. Expanded clones get a size class; other rows say once, few or many, or leave the size out.

TRBJ2-7,TRBV30,NA,TRBD2,CAWTTEGLGSTEQYF
TRBJ2-1,TRBV20-1,NA,NA,CSASIEEQFF
TRBJ1-2,TRBV4-1,NA,TRBD1,CASSSPGQVYGYTF
TRBJ2-6,TRBV9,NA,NA,CASSPGLPFSGANVLTF
TRBJ2-7,TRBV7-9,NA,TRBD1,CASSTGQRYPSFEQYF
TRBJ1-4,TRBV25-1,NA,NA,CASSDGGGTNEKLFF
TRBJ1-2,TRBV28,NA,TRBD1,CASGEGQGFNYGYTF
TRBJ1-5,TRBV30,NA,TRBD1,CAWSGWGQGIQPQHF
TRBJ1-6,TRBV6-1,NA,TRBD1,CASDREEYYNSPLHF
TRBJ2-5,TRBV6-1,NA,TRBD2,CASRLSGKETQYF
TRBJ2-3,TRBV11-2,NA,NA,CASSLRGQGSGRLTQYF
TRBJ1-1,TRBV25-1,NA,NA,CASSPLGQHTEAFF
TRBJ1-4,TRBV28,NA,NA,CASSFWGEKLFF
TRBJ2-1,TRBV5-1,NA,TRBD2,CASNPGLAGFEQFF
TRBJ1-3,TRBV5-5,NA,TRBD1,CASSLLGDRVTGNTIYF
TRBJ2-1,TRBV6-4,once,TRBD2,CASSDFAGGGNEQFF
TRBJ2-1,TRBV6-1,NA,TRBD2,CASSDGTSSLNEQFF
TRBJ1-1,TRBV5-1,once,NA,CASSPAGGYTEAFF
TRBJ2-7,TRBV28,NA,NA,CASCPGGIYEQYF
TRBJ1-3,TRBV5-1,NA,NA,CASSTGQLSGNTIYF
TRBJ2-7,TRBV18,NA,TRBD1,CASSLGQSPYEQYF
TRBJ2-7,TRBV25-1,once,NA,CASSTIYEQYF
TRBJ2-3,TRBV7-9,NA,NA,CASSSAGRDTDTQYF
TRBJ1-4,TRBV5-1,NA,NA,CASSLVSSGYEKLFF
TRBJ2-2,TRBV25-1,NA,TRBD1,CASSEQGADTGELFF
TRBJ2-7,TRBV27,NA,NA,CASTDKTYEQYF
TRBJ1-1,TRBV27,NA,NA,CASSLYREMNTEAFF
TRBJ2-3,TRBV5-1,NA,TRBD2,CASSSYSGGAFSTQYF
TRBJ1-1,TRBV7-9,NA,TRBD1,CASSPRQGLDTEAFF
TRBJ2-7,TRBV7-2,NA,TRBD1,CASSPTGTGPEQYF
TRBJ2-1,TRBV7-9,NA,TRBD2,CASSQGLAGMYNEQFF
TRBJ1-3,TRBV28,NA,NA,CASSFDLRGNTIYF
TRBJ2-3,TRBV5-8,NA,TRBD2,CASSGLADRTDTQYF
TRBJ1-2,TRBV19,NA,TRBD1,CASSIFRDRTYGYTF
TRBJ2-3,TRBV9,NA,TRBD1,CASSARDRVRDTQYF
TRBJ2-5,TRBV4-2,NA,NA,CASSLLGEEETQYF
TRBJ1-6,TRBV28,once,TRBD1,CASSSPRGSYNSPLHF